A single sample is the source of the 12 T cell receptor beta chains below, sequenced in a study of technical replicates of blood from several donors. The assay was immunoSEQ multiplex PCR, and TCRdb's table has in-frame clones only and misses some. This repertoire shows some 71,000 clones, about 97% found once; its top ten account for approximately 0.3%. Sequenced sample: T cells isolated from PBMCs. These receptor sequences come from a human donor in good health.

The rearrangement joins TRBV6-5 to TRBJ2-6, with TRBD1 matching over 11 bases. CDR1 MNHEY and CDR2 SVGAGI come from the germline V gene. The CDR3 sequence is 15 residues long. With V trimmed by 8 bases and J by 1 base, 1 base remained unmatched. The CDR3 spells CASGQGASGANVLTF. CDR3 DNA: TGTGCCAGCGGACAGGGGGCTTCTGGGGCCAACGTCCTGACTTTC.

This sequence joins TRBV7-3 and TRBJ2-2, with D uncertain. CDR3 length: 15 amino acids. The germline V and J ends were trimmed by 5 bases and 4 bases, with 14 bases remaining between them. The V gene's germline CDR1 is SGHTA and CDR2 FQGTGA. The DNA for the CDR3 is TGTGCCAGCAGCCCGAACCTACAGTTCACCGGGGAGCTGTTTTTT. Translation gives CASSPNLQFTGELFF. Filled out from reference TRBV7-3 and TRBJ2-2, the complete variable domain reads GAGVSQTPSNKVTEKGKYVELRCDPISGHTALYWYRQSLGQGPEFLIYFQGTGAADDSGLPNDRFFAVRPEGSVSTLKIQRTERGDSAVYLCASSPNLQFTGELFFGEGSRLTVL.

As DNA, the CDR3 is TGTGCCAGCAGCTCGGAAACAGACAGGGGGGACTATGGCTACACCTTC. Amino acid sequence: CASSSETDRGDYGYTF. The rearrangement links TRBV5-6 to TRBJ1-2; 9 bases agree with TRBD1. V trimming: 3 bases; J trimming: 3 bases; junction bases outside the gene matches: 9. CDR3 length equals 16 residues. The germline gives CDR1 SGHDT, CDR2 YYEEEE.

For the CDR3, the DNA is TGTGCCTGGAGTTCCCACAGTTTCACCGGGGAGCTGTTTTTT. Its translation is CAWSSHSFTGELFF. The chain joins TRBV30 to TRBJ2-2; the D is unclear. Trimming shortened V by 2 bases and J by 4 bases, and 11 bases separated the two germline ends. The CDR3 covers 14 residues. From germline, CDR1 is GTSNPN and CDR2 SVGIG (reference sequence).

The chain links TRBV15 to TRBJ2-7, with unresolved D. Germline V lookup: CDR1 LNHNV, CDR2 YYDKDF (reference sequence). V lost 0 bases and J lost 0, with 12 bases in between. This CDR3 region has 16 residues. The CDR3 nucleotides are TGTGCCACCAGCAGAGAGGTCAGTGTCTTCTCCTACGAGCAGTACTTC. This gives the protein CATSREVSVFSYEQYF. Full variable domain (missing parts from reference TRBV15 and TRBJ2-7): DAMVIQNPRYQVTQFGKPVTLSCSQTLNHNVMYWYQQKSSQAPKLLFHYYDKDFNNEADTPDNFQSRRPNTSFCFLDIRSPGLGDTAMYLCATSREVSVFSYEQYFGPGTRLTVT.

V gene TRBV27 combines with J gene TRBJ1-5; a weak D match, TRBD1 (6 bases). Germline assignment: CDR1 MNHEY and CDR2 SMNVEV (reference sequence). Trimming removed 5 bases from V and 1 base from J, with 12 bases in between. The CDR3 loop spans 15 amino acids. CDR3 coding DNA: TGTGCCAGCAGTCGCTGGACAGCAAGCAATCAGCCCCAGCATTTT. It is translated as CASSRWTASNQPQHF.

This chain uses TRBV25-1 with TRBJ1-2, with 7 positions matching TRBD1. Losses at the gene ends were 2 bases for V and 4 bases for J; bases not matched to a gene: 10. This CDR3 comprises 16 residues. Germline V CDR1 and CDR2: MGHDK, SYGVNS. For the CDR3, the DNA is TGTGCCAGCAGTGAAGCCCTCCGGGACAGTATCTATGGCTACACCTTC. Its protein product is CASSEALRDSIYGYTF.

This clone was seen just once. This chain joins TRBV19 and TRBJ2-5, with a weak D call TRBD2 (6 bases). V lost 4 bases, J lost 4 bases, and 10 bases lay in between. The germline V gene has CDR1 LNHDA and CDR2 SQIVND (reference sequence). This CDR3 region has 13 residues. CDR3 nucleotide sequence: TGTGCCAGTAGTACTTCGGGAGCAGAGACCCAGTACTTC. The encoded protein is CASSTSGAETQYF.

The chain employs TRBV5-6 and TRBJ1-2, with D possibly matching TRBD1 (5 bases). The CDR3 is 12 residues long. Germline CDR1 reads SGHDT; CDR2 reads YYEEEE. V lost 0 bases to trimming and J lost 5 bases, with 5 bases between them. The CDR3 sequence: CASSLEGYGYTF. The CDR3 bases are TGTGCCAGCAGCTTGGAGGGGTATGGCTACACCTTC.

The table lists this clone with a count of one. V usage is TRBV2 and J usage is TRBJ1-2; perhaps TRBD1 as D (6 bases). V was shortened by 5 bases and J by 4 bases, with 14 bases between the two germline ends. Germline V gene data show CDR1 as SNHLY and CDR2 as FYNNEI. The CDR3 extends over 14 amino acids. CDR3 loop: CASSKDRASYGYTF. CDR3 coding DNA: TGTGCCAGCAGTAAGGACAGAGCTAGCTATGGCTACACCTTC.

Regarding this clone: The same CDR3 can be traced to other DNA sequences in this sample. The CDR3 DNA sequence: TGTGCCAGCAGCTTTAGCGGAGGGTACGAGCAGTACTTC. This gives the protein CASSFSGGYEQYF. The chain employs TRBV7-9 and TRBJ2-7; a possible D gene is TRBD2 (6 bases). V lost 3 bases and J lost 4, with 10 bases in between. The CDR3 loop spans 13 amino acids. CDR1 and CDR2 (germline): SEHNR, FQNEAQ (reference sequence).

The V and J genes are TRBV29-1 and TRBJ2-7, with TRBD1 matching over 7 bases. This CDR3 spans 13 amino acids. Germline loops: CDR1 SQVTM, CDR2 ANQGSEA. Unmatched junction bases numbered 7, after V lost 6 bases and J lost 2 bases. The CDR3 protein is CSVGPGQTYEQYF. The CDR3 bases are TGCAGCGTCGGTCCGGGACAGACCTACGAGCAGTACTTC.